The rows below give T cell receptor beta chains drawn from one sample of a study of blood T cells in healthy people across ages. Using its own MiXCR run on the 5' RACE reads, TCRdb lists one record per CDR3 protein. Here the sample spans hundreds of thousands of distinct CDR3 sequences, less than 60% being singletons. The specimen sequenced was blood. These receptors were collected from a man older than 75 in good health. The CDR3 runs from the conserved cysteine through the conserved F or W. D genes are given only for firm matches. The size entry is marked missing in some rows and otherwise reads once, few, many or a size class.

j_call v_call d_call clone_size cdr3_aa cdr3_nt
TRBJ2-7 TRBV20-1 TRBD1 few CSARDSGTGASYEQYF TGCAGTGCTAGAGATTCGGGGACAGGGGCCTCCTACGAGCAGTACTTC
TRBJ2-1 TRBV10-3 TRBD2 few CAINPTSGATYNEQFF TGTGCCATCAACCCGACTAGCGGGGCAACCTACAATGAGCAGTTCTTC
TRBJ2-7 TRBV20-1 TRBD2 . CSAGPSGRTPQYF TGCAGTGCGGGTCCTAGCGGGCGGACTCCCCAGTACTTC
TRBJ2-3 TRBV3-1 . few CASSQEPAEDTQYF TGTGCCAGCAGCCAAGAACCCGCCGAAGATACGCAGTATTTT
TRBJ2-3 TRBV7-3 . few CASSPLASRTDTQYF TGTGCCAGCAGCCCCTTGGCATCCCGCACAGATACGCAGTATTTT
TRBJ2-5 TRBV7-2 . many CASSLAGQQETQYF TGTGCCAGCAGCTTAGCAGGACAGCAAGAGACCCAGTACTTC
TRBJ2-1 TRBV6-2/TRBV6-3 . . CASTPLISSYNEQFF TGTGCCAGCACCCCCCTCATTAGCTCCTACAATGAGCAGTTCTTC
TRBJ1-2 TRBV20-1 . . CSAWSATLGYGYTF TGCAGTGCCTGGTCAGCGACCTTAGGCTATGGCTACACCTTC
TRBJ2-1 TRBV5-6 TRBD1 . CASSYGTGGAYNEQFF TGTGCCAGCAGCTACGGGACAGGGGGCGCCTACAATGAGCAGTTCTTC
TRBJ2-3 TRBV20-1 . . CSAGTLDTQYF TGCAGTGCGGGGACCTTAGATACGCAGTATTTT
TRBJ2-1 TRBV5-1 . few CASSLETDSSYNEQFF TGCGCCAGCAGCCTAGAGACAGACAGCTCCTACAATGAGCAGTTCTTC
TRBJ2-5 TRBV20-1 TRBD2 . CSARDPRTSGNQETQYF TGCAGTGCTAGAGATCCCCGGACTAGCGGGAACCAAGAGACCCAGTACTTC
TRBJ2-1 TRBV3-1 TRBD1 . CASSPRQGDHNEQFF TGTGCCAGCAGCCCAAGACAGGGGGACCACAATGAGCAGTTCTTC
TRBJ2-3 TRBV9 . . CASSVGTRSYTDTQYF TGTGCCAGCAGCGTAGGGACAAGATCATACACAGATACGCAGTATTTT
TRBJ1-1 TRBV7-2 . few CASSLRSEAFF TGTGCCAGCAGCTTACGCTCTGAAGCTTTCTTT
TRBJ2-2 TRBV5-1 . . CASSLEATQTRNTGELFF TGCGCCAGCAGCTTGGAGGCCACCCAAACACGGAACACCGGGGAGCTGTTTTTT
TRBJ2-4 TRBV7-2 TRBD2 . CASVPPSGVGAKNIQYF TGTGCCAGCGTACCGCCGAGCGGGGTTGGGGCCAAAAACATTCAGTACTTC
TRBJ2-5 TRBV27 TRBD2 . CASSSPGRGRAAQYF TGTGCCAGCAGTTCCCCCGGCCGAGGGAGGGCGGCCCAGTACTTC
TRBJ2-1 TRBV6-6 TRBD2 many CASSYGAGGPHNEQFF TGTGCCAGCAGTTACGGAGCGGGAGGGCCCCACAATGAGCAGTTCTTC
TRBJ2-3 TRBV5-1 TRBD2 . CASRFRTSGDTDTQYF TGCGCCAGCAGATTTAGGACTAGCGGAGACACAGATACGCAGTATTTT
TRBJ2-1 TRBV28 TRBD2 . CASSTGLAGGIEQFF TGTGCCAGCAGTACGGGGCTAGCGGGAGGGATTGAGCAGTTCTTC
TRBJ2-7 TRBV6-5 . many CASSSFPLRQGSYEQYF TGTGCCAGCAGTTCCTTCCCTTTGCGTCAGGGGAGCTACGAGCAGTACTTC
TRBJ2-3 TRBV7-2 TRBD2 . CASSGPAREGSQYF TGTGCCAGCAGCGGCCCGGCAAGGGAGGGATCGCAGTATTTT
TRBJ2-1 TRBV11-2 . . CASSPNPRVRAGNEQFF TGTGCCAGCAGCCCAAATCCCCGAGTCCGGGCAGGCAATGAGCAGTTCTTC
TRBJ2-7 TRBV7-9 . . CASSPGTYRTYEQYF TGTGCCAGCAGCCCAGGGACATATCGGACCTACGAGCAGTACTTC
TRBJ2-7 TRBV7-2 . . CAGSLNNFYEQYF TGTGCCGGCAGCTTAAATAACTTCTACGAGCAGTACTTC
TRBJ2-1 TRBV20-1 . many CSASVAQRAEQFF TGCAGTGCTAGCGTAGCGCAACGCGCCGAGCAGTTCTTC
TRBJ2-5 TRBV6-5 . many CASSYSYRSGETQYF TGTGCCAGCAGTTACTCGTACAGGTCGGGGGAGACCCAGTACTTC
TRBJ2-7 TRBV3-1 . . CASSQLEYEQYF TGTGCCAGCAGCCAACTCGAATACGAGCAGTACTTC
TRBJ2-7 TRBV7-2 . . CASSFEVVGSNEQYF TGTGCCAGCAGCTTCGAGGTTGTGGGCTCGAACGAGCAGTACTTC
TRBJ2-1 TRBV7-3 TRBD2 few CASSLGPTSGSYNEQFF TGTGCCAGCAGCTTAGGGCCTACTAGCGGGAGTTACAATGAGCAGTTCTTC
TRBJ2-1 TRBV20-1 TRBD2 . CSARAESGSLRAGVNYNEQFF TGCAGTGCTAGAGCGGAGTCCGGGAGTTTGCGAGCGGGAGTTAATTACAATGAGCAGTTCTTC
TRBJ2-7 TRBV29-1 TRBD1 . CSVILRGPTYEQYF TGCAGCGTTATCCTCAGGGGGCCCACCTACGAGCAGTACTTC
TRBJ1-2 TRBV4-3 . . CASSHGGAGYTF TGCGCCAGCAGCCATGGGGGTGCTGGCTACACCTTC
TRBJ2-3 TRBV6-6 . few CASSYSMTGGTDTQYF TGTGCCAGCAGTTACTCGATGACAGGAGGCACAGATACGCAGTATTTT
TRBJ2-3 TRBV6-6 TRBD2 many CASSSGLAGGDTQYF TGTGCCAGCAGCTCGGGACTAGCGGGAGGAGATACGCAGTATTTT
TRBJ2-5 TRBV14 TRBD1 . CASSPAGQGYQETQYF TGTGCCAGCAGCCCCGCGGGACAGGGGTATCAAGAGACCCAGTACTTC
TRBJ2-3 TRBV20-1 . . CSARDLARGGADTQYF TGCAGTGCTAGAGATTTAGCGCGGGGTGGGGCAGATACGCAGTATTTT
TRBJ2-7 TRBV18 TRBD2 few CASSASGTASYEQYF TGTGCCAGCTCTGCTAGCGGGACCGCCTCCTACGAGCAGTACTTC
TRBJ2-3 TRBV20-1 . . CSARGLGDTQYF TGCAGTGCTAGGGGGTTGGGGGATACACAGTATTTT
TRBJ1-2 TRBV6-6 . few CASSYRADGYTF TGTGCCAGCAGTTACCGAGCTGATGGCTACACCTTC
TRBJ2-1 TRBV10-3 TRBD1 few CAISGDRVYNEQFF TGTGCCATCAGTGGGGACAGGGTTTACAATGAGCAGTTCTTC
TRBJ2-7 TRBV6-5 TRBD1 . CASSEKDRSYEQYF TGTGCCAGCAGTGAGAAGGACAGGTCCTACGAGCAGTACTTC
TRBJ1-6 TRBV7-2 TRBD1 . CASSSPPGQGGDNSPLHF TGTGCCAGCAGCTCGCCCCCGGGACAGGGAGGGGATAATTCACCCCTCCACTTT
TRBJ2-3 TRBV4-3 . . CASSGAFNTDTQYF TGCGCCAGCAGCGGGGCATTTAACACAGATACGCAGTATTTT
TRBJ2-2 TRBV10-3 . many CAISESGQTTGELFF TGTGCCATCAGTGAGTCTGGACAGACCACCGGGGAGCTGTTTTTT
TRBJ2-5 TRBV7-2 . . CTSSWRTAEETQYF TGTACCAGCAGCTGGCGGACGGCCGAAGAGACCCAGTACTTC
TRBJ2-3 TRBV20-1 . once CSAPQEGGPTQYF TGCAGTGCTCCACAGGAGGGGGGGCCTACGCAGTATTTT
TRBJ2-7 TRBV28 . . CATSGRTYEQYF TGTGCCACCTCAGGGCGGACCTACGAGCAGTACTTC
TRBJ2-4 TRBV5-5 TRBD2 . CASSLDAGGDRKRNIQYF TGTGCCAGCAGCTTGGACGCGGGGGGGGACCGTAAAAGAAACATTCAGTACTTC
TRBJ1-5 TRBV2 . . CASSVAGRNRPQHF TGTGCCAGCAGCGTCGCAGGGAGGAATCGGCCCCAGCATTTT
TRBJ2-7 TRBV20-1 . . CSASEGLSEQYF TGCAGTGCTAGCGAGGGCCTCAGCGAGCAGTACTTC
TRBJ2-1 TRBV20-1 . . CSARGTAFNEQFF TGCAGTGCTAGGGGAACAGCCTTCAATGAGCAGTTCTTC
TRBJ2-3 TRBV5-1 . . CASSPQASSDTQYF TGCGCCAGCAGCCCTCAGGCTAGCAGCGATACGCAGTATTTT
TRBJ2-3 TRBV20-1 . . CSARDRGPSTDTQYF TGCAGTGCTAGAGATCGGGGTCCTAGCACAGATACGCAGTATTTT
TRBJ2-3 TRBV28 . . CASSFVRGADTQYF TGTGCCAGCAGTTTCGTAAGGGGTGCAGATACGCAGTATTTT
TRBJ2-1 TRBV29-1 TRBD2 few CSVGRGAGEQFF TGCAGCGTTGGGCGGGGGGCAGGTGAGCAGTTCTTC
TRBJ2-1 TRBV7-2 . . CASSLAPSGTGYNEQFF TGTGCCAGCAGCTTAGCGCCGTCCGGGACGGGGTACAATGAGCAGTTCTTC